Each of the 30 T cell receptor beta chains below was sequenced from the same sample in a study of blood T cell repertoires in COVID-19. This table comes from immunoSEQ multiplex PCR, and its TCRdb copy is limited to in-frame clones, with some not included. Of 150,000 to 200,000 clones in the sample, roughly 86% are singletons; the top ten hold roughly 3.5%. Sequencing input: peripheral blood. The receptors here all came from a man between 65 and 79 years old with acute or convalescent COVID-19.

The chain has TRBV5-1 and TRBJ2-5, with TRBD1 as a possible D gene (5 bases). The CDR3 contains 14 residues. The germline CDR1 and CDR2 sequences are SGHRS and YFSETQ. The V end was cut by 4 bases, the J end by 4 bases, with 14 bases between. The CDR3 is CASSPREGRETQYF. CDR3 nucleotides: TGCGCCAGCAGCCCCAGGGAAGGGCGAGAGACCCAGTACTTC.

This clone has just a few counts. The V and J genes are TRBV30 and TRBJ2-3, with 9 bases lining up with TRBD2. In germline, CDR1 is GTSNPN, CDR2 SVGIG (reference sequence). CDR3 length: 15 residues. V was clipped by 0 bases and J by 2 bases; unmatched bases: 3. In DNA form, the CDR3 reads TGTGCCTGGAGTGTCACTAGCGGGTACACAGATACGCAGTATTTT. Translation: CAWSVTSGYTDTQYF.

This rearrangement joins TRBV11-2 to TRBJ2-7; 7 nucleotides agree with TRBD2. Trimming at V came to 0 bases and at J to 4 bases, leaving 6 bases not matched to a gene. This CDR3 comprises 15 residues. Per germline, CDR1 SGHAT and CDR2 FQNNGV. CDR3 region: CASSLDPSGDYEQYF. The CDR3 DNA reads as TGTGCCAGCAGCTTAGATCCCAGCGGGGATTACGAGCAGTACTTC.

CDR3 coding DNA: TGTGCCAGCAGCGCGGGACTAGCGGGAGGGTTGAGGGATACGCAGTATTTT. Its protein product is CASSAGLAGGLRDTQYF. The V gene is TRBV9, the J gene TRBJ2-3; TRBD2 matches at 16 bases. CDR1 is SGDLS and CDR2 is YYNGEE in the germline V gene. V dropped 3 bases and J dropped 6; count of bases not matched to a gene: 7. The length of the CDR3 is 17 residues.

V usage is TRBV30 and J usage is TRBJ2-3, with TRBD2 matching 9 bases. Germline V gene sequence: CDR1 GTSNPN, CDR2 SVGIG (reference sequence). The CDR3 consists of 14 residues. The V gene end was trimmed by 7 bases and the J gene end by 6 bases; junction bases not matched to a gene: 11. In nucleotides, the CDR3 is TGTGCCTATAACGGCGGGGGGGCCCTGGATACGCAGTATTTT. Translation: CAYNGGGALDTQYF.

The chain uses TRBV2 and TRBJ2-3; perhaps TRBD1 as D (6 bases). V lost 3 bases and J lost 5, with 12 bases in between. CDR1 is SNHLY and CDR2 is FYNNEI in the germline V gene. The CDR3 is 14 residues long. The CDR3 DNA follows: TGTGCCAGCAGTGATCCCAGGGGTGGAGATACGCAGTATTTT. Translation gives CASSDPRGGDTQYF.

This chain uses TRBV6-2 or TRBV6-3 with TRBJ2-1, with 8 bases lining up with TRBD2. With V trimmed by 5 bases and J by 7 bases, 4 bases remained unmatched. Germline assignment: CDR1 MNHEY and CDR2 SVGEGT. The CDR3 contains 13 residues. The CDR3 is CASSRGGRNEQFF. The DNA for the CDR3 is TGTGCCAGCAGTCGGGGGGGCAGGAATGAGCAGTTCTTC.

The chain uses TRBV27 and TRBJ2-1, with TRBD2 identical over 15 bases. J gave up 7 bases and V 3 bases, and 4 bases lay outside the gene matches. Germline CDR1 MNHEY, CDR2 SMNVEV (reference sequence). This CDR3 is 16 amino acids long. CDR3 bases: TGTGCCAGCAGTTTGCCCGGGACTAGCGGGAGGAATGAGCAGTTCTTC. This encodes CASSLPGTSGRNEQFF.

The CDR3 here is CASSTGLATEQYF. The CDR3 DNA is TGTGCCAGTAGTACGGGGCTAGCGACCGAGCAGTACTTC. This rearrangement joins TRBV19 to TRBJ2-7; possible D gene TRBD2, 6 bases. This CDR3 is 13 amino acids long. V lost 4 bases and J lost 6, with 13 bases in between. The V gene's germline CDR1 is LNHDA and CDR2 SQIVND (reference sequence).

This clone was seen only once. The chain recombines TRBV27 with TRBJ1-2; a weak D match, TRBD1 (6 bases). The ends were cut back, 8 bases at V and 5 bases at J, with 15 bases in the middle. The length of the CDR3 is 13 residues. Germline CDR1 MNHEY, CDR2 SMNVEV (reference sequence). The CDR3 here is CASWGGGRYGYTF. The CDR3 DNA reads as TGTGCCAGCTGGGGTGGGGGCAGGTATGGCTACACCTTC.

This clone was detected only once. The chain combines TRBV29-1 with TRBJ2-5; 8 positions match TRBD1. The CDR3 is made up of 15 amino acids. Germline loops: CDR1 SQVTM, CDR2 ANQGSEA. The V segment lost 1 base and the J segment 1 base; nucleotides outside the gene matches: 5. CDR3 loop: CSVEGGTGAQETQYF. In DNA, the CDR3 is TGCAGCGTTGAAGGAGGGACAGGAGCCCAAGAGACCCAGTACTTC. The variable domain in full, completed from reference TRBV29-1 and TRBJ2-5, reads SAVISQKPSRDICQRGTSLTIQCQVDSQVTMMFWYRQQPGQSLTLIATANQGSEATYESGFVIDKFPISRPNLTFSTLTVSNMSPEDSSIYLCSVEGGTGAQETQYFGPGTRLLVL.

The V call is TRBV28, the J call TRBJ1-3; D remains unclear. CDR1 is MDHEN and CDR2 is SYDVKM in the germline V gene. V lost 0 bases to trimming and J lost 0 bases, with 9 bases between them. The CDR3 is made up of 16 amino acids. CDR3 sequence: CASSLWAGDSGNTIYF. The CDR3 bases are TGTGCCAGCAGTTTATGGGCAGGCGACTCTGGAAACACCATATATTTT.

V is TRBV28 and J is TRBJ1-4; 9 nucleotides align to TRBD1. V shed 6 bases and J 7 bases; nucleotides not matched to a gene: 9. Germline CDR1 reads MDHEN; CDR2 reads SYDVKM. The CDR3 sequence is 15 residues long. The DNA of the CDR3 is TGTGCCAGCAGACGTCCCGGGACAGGGTTTGAAAAACTGTTTTTT. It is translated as CASRRPGTGFEKLFF.

CDR3 in DNA: TGTGCCTGGAGTGTACGACAGGCGGGTGAGCAGTTCTTC. This sequence encodes CAWSVRQAGEQFF. This chain links TRBV30 with TRBJ2-1; possible D gene TRBD1, 6 bases. V was pared by 0 bases and J by 9 bases, with 12 bases between. The CDR3 totals 13 residues. Germline V gives CDR1 GTSNPN, CDR2 SVGIG (reference sequence).

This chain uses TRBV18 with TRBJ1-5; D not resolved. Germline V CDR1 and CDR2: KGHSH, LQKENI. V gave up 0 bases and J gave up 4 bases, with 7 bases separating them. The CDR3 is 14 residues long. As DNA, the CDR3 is TGTGCCAGCTCACCACCGGGAGGAAATCAGCCCCAGCATTTT. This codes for CASSPPGGNQPQHF.

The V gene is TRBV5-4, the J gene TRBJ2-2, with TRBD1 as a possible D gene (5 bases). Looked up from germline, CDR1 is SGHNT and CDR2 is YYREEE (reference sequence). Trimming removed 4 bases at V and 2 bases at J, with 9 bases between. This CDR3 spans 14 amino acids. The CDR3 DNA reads TGTGCCAGCAGCGTTGGACAAAACACCGGGGAGCTGTTTTTT. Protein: CASSVGQNTGELFF.

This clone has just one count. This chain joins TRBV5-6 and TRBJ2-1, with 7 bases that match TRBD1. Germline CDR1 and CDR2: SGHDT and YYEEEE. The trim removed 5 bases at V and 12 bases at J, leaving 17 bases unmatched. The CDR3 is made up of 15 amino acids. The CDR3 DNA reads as TGTGCCAGCAGTCCGACAGCGCAACCACCAGGGGGGCAGTTCTTC. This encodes CASSPTAQPPGGQFF.

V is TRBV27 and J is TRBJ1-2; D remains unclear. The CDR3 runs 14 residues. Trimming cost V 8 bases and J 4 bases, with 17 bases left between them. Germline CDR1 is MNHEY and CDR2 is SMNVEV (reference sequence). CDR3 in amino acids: CASAFGVAGYGYTF. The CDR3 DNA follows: TGTGCCAGCGCCTTTGGAGTAGCGGGCTATGGCTACACCTTC.

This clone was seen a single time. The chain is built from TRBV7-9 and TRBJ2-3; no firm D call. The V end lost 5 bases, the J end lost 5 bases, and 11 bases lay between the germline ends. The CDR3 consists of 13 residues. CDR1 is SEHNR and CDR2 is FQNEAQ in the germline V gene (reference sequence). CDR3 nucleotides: TGTGCCAGCAGCCCACTTTCCCTAGATACGCAGTATTTT. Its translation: CASSPLSLDTQYF.

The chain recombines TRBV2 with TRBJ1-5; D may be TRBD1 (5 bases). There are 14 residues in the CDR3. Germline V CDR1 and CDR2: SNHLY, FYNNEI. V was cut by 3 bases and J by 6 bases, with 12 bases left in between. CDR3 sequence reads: CASSEAPGGQPQHF. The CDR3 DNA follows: TGTGCCAGCAGTGAGGCTCCGGGGGGTCAGCCCCAGCATTTT. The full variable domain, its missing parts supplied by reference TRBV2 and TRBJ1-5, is EPEVTQTPSHQVTQMGQEVILRCVPISNHLYFYWYRQILGQKVEFLVSFYNNEISEKSEIFDDQFSVERPDGSNFTLKIRSTKLEDSAMYFCASSEAPGGQPQHFGDGTRLSIL.

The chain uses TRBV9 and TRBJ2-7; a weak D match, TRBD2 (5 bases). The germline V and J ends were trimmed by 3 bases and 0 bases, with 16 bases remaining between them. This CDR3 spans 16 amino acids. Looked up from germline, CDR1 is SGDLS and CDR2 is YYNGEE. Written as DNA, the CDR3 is TGTGCCAGCAGCGCCGAGGGAGACGGTTACTCCTACGAGCAGTACTTC. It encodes CASSAEGDGYSYEQYF.

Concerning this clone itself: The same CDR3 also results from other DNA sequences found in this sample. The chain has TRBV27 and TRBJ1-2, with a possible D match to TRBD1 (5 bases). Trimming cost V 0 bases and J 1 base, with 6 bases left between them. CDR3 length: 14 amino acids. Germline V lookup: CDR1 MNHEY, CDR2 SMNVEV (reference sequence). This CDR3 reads CASSLSQGNYGYTF. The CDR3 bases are TGTGCCAGCAGTTTATCGCAGGGTAACTATGGCTACACCTTC.

The CDR3 DNA reads TGCGCCAGCAGCTTACAGGGGAGTTCCTACAATGAGCAGTTCTTC. Residues: CASSLQGSSYNEQFF. The V and J genes are TRBV5-1 and TRBJ2-1, with 7 nucleotides matching TRBD1. V dropped 2 bases and J dropped 1; count of bases not matched to a gene: 3. The CDR3 extends over 15 amino acids. CDR1 is SGHRS, CDR2 YFSETQ, per germline.

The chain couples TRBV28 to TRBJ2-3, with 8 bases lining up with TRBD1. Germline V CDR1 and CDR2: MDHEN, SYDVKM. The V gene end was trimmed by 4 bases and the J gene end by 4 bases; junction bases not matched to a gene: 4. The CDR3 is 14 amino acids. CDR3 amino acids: CASSSTGAADTQYF. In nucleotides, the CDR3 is TGTGCCAGCAGTTCGACAGGGGCAGCAGATACGCAGTATTTT.

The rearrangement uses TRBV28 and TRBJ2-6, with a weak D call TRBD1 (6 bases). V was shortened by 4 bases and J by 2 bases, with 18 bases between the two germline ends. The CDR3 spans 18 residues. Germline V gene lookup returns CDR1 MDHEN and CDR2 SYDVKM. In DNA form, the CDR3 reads TGTGCCAGCAGTTCCCCAGGGGACCCCTTGCCTGGGGCCAACGTCCTGACTTTC. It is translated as CASSSPGDPLPGANVLTF.

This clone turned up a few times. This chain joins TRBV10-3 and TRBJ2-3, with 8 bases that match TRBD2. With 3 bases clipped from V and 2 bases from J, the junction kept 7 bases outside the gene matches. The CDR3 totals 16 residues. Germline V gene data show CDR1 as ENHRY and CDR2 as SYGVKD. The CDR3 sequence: CAISERLAGDTDTQYF. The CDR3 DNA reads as TGTGCCATCAGTGAACGGCTAGCGGGTGACACAGATACGCAGTATTTT.

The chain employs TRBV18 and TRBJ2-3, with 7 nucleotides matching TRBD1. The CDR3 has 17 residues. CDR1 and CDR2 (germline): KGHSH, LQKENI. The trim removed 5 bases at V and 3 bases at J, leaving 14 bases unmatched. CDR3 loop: CASSSTPQGVGTDTQYF. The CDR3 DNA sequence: TGTGCCAGCTCATCGACCCCTCAGGGGGTGGGTACAGATACGCAGTATTTT.

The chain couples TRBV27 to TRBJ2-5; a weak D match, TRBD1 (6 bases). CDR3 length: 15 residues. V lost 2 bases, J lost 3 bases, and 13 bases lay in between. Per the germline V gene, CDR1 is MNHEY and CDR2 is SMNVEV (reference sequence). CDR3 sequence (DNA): TGTGCCAGCAGTTTAAGGTGGACAGCCGAAGAGACCCAGTACTTC. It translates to CASSLRWTAEETQYF.

The CDR3 nucleotides are TGTGCCAGCTCGACCCAGGGATCGTACCAAGAGACCCAGTACTTC. This encodes CASSTQGSYQETQYF. This chain uses TRBV6-5 with TRBJ2-5, with D possibly TRBD1 on 5 matching bases. Trimming left V 8 bases short and J 0 bases short, with 16 bases between. The germline gives CDR1 MNHEY, CDR2 SVGAGI. The CDR3 length is 15 residues.

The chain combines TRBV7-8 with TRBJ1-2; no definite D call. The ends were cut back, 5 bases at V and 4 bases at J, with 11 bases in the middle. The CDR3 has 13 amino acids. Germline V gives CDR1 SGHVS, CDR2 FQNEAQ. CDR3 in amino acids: CASSPGEFYGYTF. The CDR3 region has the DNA TGTGCCAGCAGCCCCGGAGAGTTCTATGGCTACACCTTC.